Presented here are 9 T cell receptor beta chains from one specimen sequenced in a study of regulatory T cells in long-lasting Graves disease. TCR beta libraries were built with iRepertoire HTBI primers and Arm-PCR of CDR3 regions. TCRdb re-called the multiplex PCR reads with MiXCR, one entry per CDR3 protein. The sample lists 350,000 to 500,000 distinct CDR3 sequences, around 15% seen once, with under 30% in the top ten. Described time point: newly diagnosed GD, antithyroid drugs for less than 3 months. TCR sequences were obtained from RNA taken from PBMCs. These sequences were also reported in another study, on T cells in Graves' hyperthyroidism and ophthalmopathy.

The material was peripheral blood mononuclear cells (PBMCs), obtained at new diagnosis, from a patient treated with antithyroid drugs. Receptors originate from a young woman with Graves disease.

Turning to this clonotype: A far larger clone is only one base removed, so a read error is likely. The rearrangement uses TRBV20-1 and TRBJ2-1; 9 bases map to TRBD2. The germline V gene has CDR1 DFQATT and CDR2 SNEGSKA (reference sequence). The junction had 13 bases not matched to a gene; V was cut back by 6 bases and J by 10 bases. The CDR3 loop spans 14 amino acids. Here the CDR3 DNA reads TGCAGTGCCGTCTCGGCGGGAGGGGATTTCGAGCAGTTCTTC. It encodes CSAVSAGGDFEQFF.

This clonotype was found many times. This chain joins TRBV28 and TRBJ2-7; 7 nucleotides match TRBD1. V trimming: 7 bases; J trimming: 2 bases; junction bases outside the gene matches: 5. Germline values: CDR1 MDHEN, CDR2 SYDVKM. The CDR3 runs 13 residues. The CDR3 here is CASTLQGPYEQYF. The CDR3 nucleotides read TGTGCCAGCACCTTACAGGGGCCCTACGAGCAGTACTTC. Drawing the rest from reference TRBV28 and TRBJ2-7, the complete variable domain is DVKVTQSSRYLVKRTGEKVFLECVQDMDHENMFWYRQDPGLGLRLIYFSYDVKMKEKGDIPEGYSVSREKKERFSLILESASTNQTSMYLCASTLQGPYEQYFGPGTRLTVT.

There are a few counts of this clonotype. The chain employs TRBV7-9 and TRBJ2-7; D unclear. Germline V CDR1 and CDR2: SEHNR, FQNEAQ (reference sequence). This CDR3 comprises 18 residues. V lost 5 bases to trimming and J lost 0 bases, with 23 bases between them. CDR3 loop: CASSPGPGDTRSSYEQYF. In DNA form, the CDR3 reads TGTGCCAGCAGCCCCGGCCCCGGAGACACCAGGAGCTCCTACGAGCAGTACTTC. Full variable domain (remainder filled in from reference TRBV7-9 and TRBJ2-7): DTGVSQNPRHKITKRGQNVTFRCDPISEHNRLYWYRQTLGQGPEFLTYFQNEAQLEKSRLLSDRFSAERPKGSFSTLEIQRTEQGDSAMYLCASSPGPGDTRSSYEQYFGPGTRLTVT.

This clonotype has at least ten counts. The rearrangement joins TRBV28 to TRBJ2-7; TRBD1 matches at 8 bases. Trimming took 5 bases from V and 6 from J; bases not matched to a gene: 12. The CDR3 loop spans 15 amino acids. CDR1 and CDR2 from the germline V gene are MDHEN and SYDVKM. The CDR3 DNA reads TGTGCCAGCAGTCCCCTTGACAGGGGCGGTCCCGAGCAGTACTTC. As protein: CASSPLDRGGPEQYF.

This clonotype has ten or more counts. The V call is TRBV2, the J call TRBJ2-7, with 9 bases fitting TRBD1. The CDR3 spans 14 residues. Losses at the gene ends were 7 bases for V and 9 bases for J; bases not matched to a gene: 13. Germline assignment: CDR1 SNHLY and CDR2 FYNNEI. CDR3 DNA sequence: TGTGCCAGCATACCGGGACAGGGAATCTATGGGCAGTACTTC. This sequence encodes CASIPGQGIYGQYF.

This clonotype was seen only a few times. A single base separates this from a much larger clone, so it may be a read error. The chain combines TRBV28 with TRBJ1-2; D is possibly TRBD1 (6 bases). Germline CDR1 and CDR2: MDHEN and SYDVKM. This CDR3 region has 15 residues. The CDR3 protein is CASSKDPQGNYSYTF. The CDR3 DNA reads TGTGCCAGCAGCAAAGACCCCCAGGGGAACTATAGCTACACCTTC.

At least ten counts were recorded for this clonotype. J is TRBJ2-7 and V is TRBV24-1; possible D gene TRBD1, 6 bases. V lost 5 bases, J lost 2 bases, and 15 bases lay in between. The CDR3 is made up of 15 amino acids. The germline gives CDR1 KGHDR, CDR2 SFDVKD. This CDR3 reads CATSAADSYPYEQYF. The CDR3 DNA reads as TGTGCCACCAGTGCCGCGGACAGCTACCCCTACGAGCAGTACTTC.

In its sample, this clonotype was seen many times. Here the CDR3 reads CASSFTFQESYEQYF. For the CDR3, the DNA is TGTGCCAGCAGTTTTACATTCCAGGAGTCCTACGAGCAGTACTTC. J is TRBJ2-7 and V is TRBV28; D gene uncertain. The CDR3 is 15 amino acids. Deletions cut 3 bases from V and 1 base from J, with 13 bases between. The germline V gene has CDR1 MDHEN and CDR2 SYDVKM.

This clonotype was seen a few times. A junction boundary mismatches the germline segment, possibly from a read error. The genes are TRBV7-8 and TRBJ2-2, with 15 bases matching TRBD2. The CDR3 consists of 14 residues. CDR1 and CDR2 (germline): SGHVS, FQNEAQ. Here the CDR3 DNA reads TGTGCCAGCAGCGCCGGACTAGCGGGAGGGGACCTGTTTTTT. Translating gives CASSAGLAGGDLFF.